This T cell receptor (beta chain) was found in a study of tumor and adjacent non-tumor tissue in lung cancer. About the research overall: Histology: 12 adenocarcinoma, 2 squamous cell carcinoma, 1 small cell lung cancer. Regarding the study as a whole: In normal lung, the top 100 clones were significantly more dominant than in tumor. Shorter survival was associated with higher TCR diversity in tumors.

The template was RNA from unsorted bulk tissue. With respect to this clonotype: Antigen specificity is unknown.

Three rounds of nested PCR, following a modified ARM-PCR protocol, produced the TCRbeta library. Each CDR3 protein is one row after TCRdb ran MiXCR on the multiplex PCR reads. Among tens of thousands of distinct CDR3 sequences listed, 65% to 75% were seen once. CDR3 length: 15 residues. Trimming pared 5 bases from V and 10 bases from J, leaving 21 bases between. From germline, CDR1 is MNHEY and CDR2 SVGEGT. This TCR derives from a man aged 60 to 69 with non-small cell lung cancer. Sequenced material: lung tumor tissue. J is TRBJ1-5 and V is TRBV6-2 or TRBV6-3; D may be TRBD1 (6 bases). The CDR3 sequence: CASSDTDRLSQPQHF. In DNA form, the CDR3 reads TGTGCCAGCAGTGACACCGACAGGCTTAGTCAACCCCAGCATTTT.